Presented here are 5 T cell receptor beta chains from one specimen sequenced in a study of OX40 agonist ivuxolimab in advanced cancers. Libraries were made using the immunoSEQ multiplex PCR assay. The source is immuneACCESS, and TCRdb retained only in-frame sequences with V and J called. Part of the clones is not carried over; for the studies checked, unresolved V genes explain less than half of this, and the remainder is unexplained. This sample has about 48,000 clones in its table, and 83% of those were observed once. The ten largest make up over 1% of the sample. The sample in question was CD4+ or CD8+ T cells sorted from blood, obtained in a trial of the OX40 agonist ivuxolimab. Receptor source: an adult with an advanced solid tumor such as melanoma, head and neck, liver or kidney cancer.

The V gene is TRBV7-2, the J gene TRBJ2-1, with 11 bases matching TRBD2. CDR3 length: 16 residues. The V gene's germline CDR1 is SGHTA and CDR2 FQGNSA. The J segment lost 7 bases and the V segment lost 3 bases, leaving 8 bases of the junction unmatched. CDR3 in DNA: TGTGCCAGCAGCTTTGTAGCGGGGGGGCCGGATAATGAGCAGTTCTTC. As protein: CASSFVAGGPDNEQFF.

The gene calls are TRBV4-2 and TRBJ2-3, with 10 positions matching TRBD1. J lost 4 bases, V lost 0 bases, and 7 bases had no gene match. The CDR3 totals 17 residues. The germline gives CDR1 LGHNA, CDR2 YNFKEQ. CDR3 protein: CASSQDLPGQGSDTQYF. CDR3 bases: TGTGCCAGCAGCCAAGATCTTCCGGGACAGGGGTCAGATACGCAGTATTTT.

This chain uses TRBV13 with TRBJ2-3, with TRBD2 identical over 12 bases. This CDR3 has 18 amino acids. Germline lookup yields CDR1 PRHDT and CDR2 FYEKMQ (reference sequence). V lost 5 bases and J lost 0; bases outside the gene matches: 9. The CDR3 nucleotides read TGTGCCAGCAGCCCCAGACTAGCGGGGGCCTCTAGCACAGATACGCAGTATTTT. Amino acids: CASSPRLAGASSTDTQYF.

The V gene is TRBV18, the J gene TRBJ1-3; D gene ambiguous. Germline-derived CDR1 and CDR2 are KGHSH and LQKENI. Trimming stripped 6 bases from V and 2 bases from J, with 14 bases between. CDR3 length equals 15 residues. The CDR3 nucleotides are TGTGCCAGCTCGGCTGGCGTTACAGCTGGAAACACCATATATTTT. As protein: CASSAGVTAGNTIYF.

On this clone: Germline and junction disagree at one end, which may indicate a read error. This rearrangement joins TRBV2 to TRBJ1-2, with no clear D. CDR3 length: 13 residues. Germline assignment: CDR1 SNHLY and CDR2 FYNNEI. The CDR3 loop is CASGPHQNGGHTF. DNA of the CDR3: TGTGCCAGCGGGCCCCATCAAAACGGTGGCCACACCTTC. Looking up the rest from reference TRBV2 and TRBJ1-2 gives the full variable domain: EPEVTQTPSHQVTQMGQEVILRCVPISNHLYFYWYRQILGQKVEFLVSFYNNEISEKSEIFDDQFSVERPDGSNFTLKIRSTKLEDSAMYFCASGPHQNGGHTFGSGTRLTVV.